Listed here are 5 T cell receptor beta chains from one sample, sequenced in a study of blood T cell repertoires in COVID-19. Sequencing used immunoSEQ multiplex PCR; TCRdb keeps in-frame clones, though not all of them. The sample has 90,000 to 130,000 clones; approximately 85% are singletons. The sample consisted of peripheral blood. The source of these receptors is a man aged 35-49 years with acute or convalescent COVID-19.

This chain connects TRBV5-4 to TRBJ2-1; D is possibly TRBD2 (5 bases). V lost 2 bases, J lost 2 bases, and 20 bases lay in between. This CDR3 has 18 residues. Looked up from germline, CDR1 is SGHNT and CDR2 is YYREEE (reference sequence). CDR3 region: CASSFNLLGRRAYNEQFF. The DNA of the CDR3 is TGTGCCAGCAGCTTCAATCTCTTAGGGAGAAGGGCCTACAATGAGCAGTTCTTC.

This clone was seen a handful of times. The chain employs TRBV7-9 and TRBJ1-4; 8 positions match TRBD1. V lost 4 bases to trimming and J lost 2 bases; unmatched junction nucleotides: 3. This CDR3 has 15 amino acids. Germline CDR1 and CDR2: SEHNR and FQNEAQ (reference sequence). CDR3 nucleotide sequence: TGTGCCAGCAGCTCTCGGACAGGGACTAATGAAAAACTGTTTTTT. This translates into CASSSRTGTNEKLFF. Drawing the rest from reference TRBV7-9 and TRBJ1-4, the complete variable domain is DTGVSQNPRHKITKRGQNVTFRCDPISEHNRLYWYRQTLGQGPEFLTYFQNEAQLEKSRLLSDRFSAERPKGSFSTLEIQRTEQGDSAMYLCASSSRTGTNEKLFFGSGTQLSVL.

The J gene is TRBJ2-5, the V gene TRBV18, with a possible D match to TRBD2 (7 bases). This CDR3 comprises 12 residues. CDR1 KGHSH and CDR2 LQKENI come from the germline V gene. The ends were cut back, 6 bases at V and 5 bases at J, with 10 bases in the middle. The DNA of the CDR3 is TGTGCCAGCTCTGCGGGGGCCGAGACCCAGTACTTC. Translation gives CASSAGAETQYF. Complete variable domain (other parts from reference TRBV18 and TRBJ2-5): NAGVMQNPRHLVRRRGQEARLRCSPMKGHSHVYWYRQLPEEGLKFMVYLQKENIIDESGMPKERFSAEFPKEGPSILRIQQVVRGDSAAYFCASSAGAETQYFGPGTRLLVL.

The rearrangement links TRBV11-1 to TRBJ2-2; 7 bases are a match to TRBD2. The V and J ends lost 6 bases and 5 bases, in that order; junction bases with no gene match: 3. The CDR3 spans 13 residues. Per the germline V gene, CDR1 is SGHAT and CDR2 is FQDESV (reference sequence). The CDR3 sequence is CASRTGGTGELFF. CDR3 coding DNA: TGTGCCAGCAGGACCGGGGGGACCGGGGAGCTGTTTTTT.

The sample holds many counts of this clone. V gene TRBV10-2 combines with J gene TRBJ2-1, with 9 bases lining up with TRBD2. Losses at the gene ends were 7 bases for V and 6 bases for J; bases not matched to a gene: 7. The CDR3 covers 14 residues. Germline loops: CDR1 WSHSY, CDR2 SAAADI. CDR3 amino acids: CASMRGGAGNEQFF. The CDR3 nucleotides are TGCGCCAGCATGCGCGGGGGGGCCGGCAATGAGCAGTTCTTC.